The rows below give T cell receptor beta chains drawn from one sample of a study of monozygotic twins with inflammatory bowel disease. TCRdb reprocessed the 5' RACE reads and stores each CDR3 protein as one record, lacking DNA. The table lists just over 300,000 distinct CDR3 sequences. The sample was blood. These receptors all come from a human donor with ulcerative colitis or Crohn's disease, or a healthy co-twin of an affected twin (not recorded which). Both conserved end residues are part of each CDR3.

TRBV15,TRBJ1-2,CATKESYRSNYGYTF
TRBV24-1,TRBJ2-3,CATSRSATSTDTQYF
TRBV11-1,TRBJ2-1,CASSGAVLRGGRNEQFF
TRBV10-3,TRBJ1-4,CAISGSDRDEKLFF
TRBV24-1,TRBJ2-7,CATSDPRNPQGALYF
TRBV7-8,TRBJ2-5,CASSLNWEGTQYF
TRBV7-9,TRBJ2-1,CASSRGDISEQFF
TRBV18,TRBJ1-1,CASSPGTAGTEAFF
TRBV28,TRBJ2-1,CASSLVGPSSYNEQFF
TRBV28,TRBJ2-2,CASTDRGYTGELFF
TRBV6-2/TRBV6-3,TRBJ1-2,CASSGRTARNYGYTF
TRBV7-2,TRBJ2-7,CASSSSTDRYEQYF
TRBV29-1,TRBJ1-1,CSVEVALATEAFF
TRBV6-5,TRBJ2-7,CASSSAGQKLVQYF
TRBV5-1,TRBJ2-2,CASSSRLPSGELFF
TRBV12-5,TRBJ2-7,CASGPGTKEQYF
TRBV20-1,TRBJ2-1,CSARGGRGVNEQFF
TRBV5-1,TRBJ2-6,CASKEWVSGANVLTF
TRBV11-2,TRBJ1-2,CATGQGRGYTF
TRBV28,TRBJ2-1,CASSARDRAHNEQFF
TRBV20-1,TRBJ2-1,CSAMRVDYNEQFF
TRBV14,TRBJ2-1,CASSQDSGTVYNEQFF
TRBV12-3/TRBV12-4,TRBJ2-1,CASSFPLTTSNEQFF
TRBV20-1,TRBJ1-6,CSAKKGGTTNSPLHF
TRBV7-2,TRBJ1-1,CASSLVPGATEAFF
TRBV5-1,TRBJ2-1,CASSLVGGAYNNEQFF
TRBV7-3,TRBJ2-5,CASSARLARRETQYF
TRBV3-1,TRBJ2-6,CASSQGRAYGANVLTF
TRBV9,TRBJ1-6,CASSAGTLGSEYNSPLHF
TRBV12-3/TRBV12-4,TRBJ2-5,CASSLRGGVEETQYF
TRBV18,TRBJ1-5,CASSPPGITRGRDQPQHF
TRBV7-9,TRBJ1-1,CASSLVLGMGEAFF
TRBV19,TRBJ2-7,CASSPSRDIYEQYF
TRBV7-2,TRBJ1-2,CASSFIEGLGGYGYTF
TRBV6-4,TRBJ2-7,CASSEGLAYEQYF
TRBV3-1,TRBJ1-6,CASSQSPQVLHF
TRBV7-8,TRBJ1-5,CASKGGNSNQPQHF
TRBV7-9,TRBJ1-4,CASSLALSVDAPYSF
TRBV15,TRBJ2-7,CATSRDPSNLYF
TRBV5-1,TRBJ1-1,CASSSGGTGTTEAFF
TRBV25-1,TRBJ1-5,CASSDFRSNQPQHF
TRBV6-5,TRBJ1-4,CASSRGGIEKLFF
TRBV27,TRBJ2-7,CASSLWGSYEQYF
TRBV5-1,TRBJ2-5,CASSLLMGPFQETQYF
TRBV20-1,TRBJ1-6,CSAPTGNSYNSPLHF
TRBV20-1,TRBJ2-7,CSARDLSAGRYEQYF
TRBV29-1,TRBJ2-5,CSVEWQMGETQYF
TRBV5-1,TRBJ2-6,CASSHAYPGNSGANVLTF
TRBV19,TRBJ2-5,CASSVPLVQGGTVQETQYF